One T cell receptor (beta chain) is described in this entry. This entry is derived from a study of cytomegalovirus exposure and HLA in healthy donors. CDR3 length equals 17 residues. The V and J ends lost 3 bases and 0 bases respectively, with 15 bases between them. Germline CDR1 SGHDT, CDR2 YYEEEE. Only in-frame clones appear in the TCRdb table, and some are missing; sequencing was by immunoSEQ multiplex PCR. The table includes roughly 150,000 clones, around 90% detected once. This rearrangement joins TRBV5-6 to TRBJ2-2, with D tentatively TRBD2 (6 bases). The TCR originated in a man younger than 30 in good health and CMV-seronegative. Input material: PBMCs. The CDR3 region is CASSWPWTISNTGELFF. The CDR3, as DNA: TGTGCCAGCAGCTGGCCCTGGACTATTTCGAACACCGGGGAGCTGTTTTTT.